The subject of this entry is one T cell receptor beta chain. The antigen is not known. The sample comes from a study of cytomegalovirus exposure and HLA in healthy donors. Regarding the study as a whole: Some highly shared sequence variants likely arose as a pipeline artifact.

60 Vbeta and 13 Jbeta primers were used in PCR. The data were produced by immunoSEQ multiplex PCR, yet TCRdb's version contains in-frame clones alone and is incomplete. The data show 150,000 or so clones, about 80% seen once. CDR1 SGDLS and CDR2 YYNGEE come from the germline V gene. V lost 1 base to trimming and J lost 5 bases, with 15 bases between them. The CDR3 is made up of 15 amino acids. The sample was PBMCs. This chain connects TRBV9 to TRBJ2-5; D is perhaps TRBD2 (6 bases). The source is a man aged 25-45 years in good health and CMV-seropositive. CDR3 nucleotide sequence: TGTGCCAGCAGCGTATCGCCCACTAGCTCTGAGACCCAGTACTTC. It is translated as CASSVSPTSSETQYF.